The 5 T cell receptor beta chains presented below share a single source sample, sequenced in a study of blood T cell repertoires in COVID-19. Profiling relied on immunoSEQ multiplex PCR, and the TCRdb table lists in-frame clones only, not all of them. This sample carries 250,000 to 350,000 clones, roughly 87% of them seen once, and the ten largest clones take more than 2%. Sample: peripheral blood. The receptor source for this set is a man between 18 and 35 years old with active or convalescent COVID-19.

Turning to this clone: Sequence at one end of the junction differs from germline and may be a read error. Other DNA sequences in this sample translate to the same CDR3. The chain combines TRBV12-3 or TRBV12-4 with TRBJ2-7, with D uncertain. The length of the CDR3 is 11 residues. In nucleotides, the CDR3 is TGTGCCAGCAGTCCCGCCTACGAGCAATACTTC. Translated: CASSPAYEQYF.

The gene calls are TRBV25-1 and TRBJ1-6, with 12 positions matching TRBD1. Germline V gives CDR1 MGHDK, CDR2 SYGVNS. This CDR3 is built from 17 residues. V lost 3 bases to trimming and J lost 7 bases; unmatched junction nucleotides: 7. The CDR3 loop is CASSDSRDRGLNSPLHF. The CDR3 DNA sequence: TGTGCCAGCAGTGACTCCCGGGACAGGGGGCTGAATTCACCCCTCCACTTT.

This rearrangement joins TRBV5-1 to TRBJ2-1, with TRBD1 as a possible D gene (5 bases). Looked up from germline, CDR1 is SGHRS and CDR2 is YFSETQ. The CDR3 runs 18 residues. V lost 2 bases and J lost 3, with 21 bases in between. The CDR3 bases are TGCGCCAGCAGCTTAACCTACCTCCAGGGCAGCGACTACAATGAGCAGTTCTTC. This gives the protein CASSLTYLQGSDYNEQFF.

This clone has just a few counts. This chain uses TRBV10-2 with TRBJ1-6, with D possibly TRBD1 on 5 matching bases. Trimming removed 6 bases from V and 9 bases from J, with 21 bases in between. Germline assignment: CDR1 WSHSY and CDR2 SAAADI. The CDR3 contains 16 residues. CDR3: CASRFTSTDYFSPLHF. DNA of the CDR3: TGCGCCAGCAGGTTCACTTCGACAGATTACTTTTCACCCCTCCACTTT.

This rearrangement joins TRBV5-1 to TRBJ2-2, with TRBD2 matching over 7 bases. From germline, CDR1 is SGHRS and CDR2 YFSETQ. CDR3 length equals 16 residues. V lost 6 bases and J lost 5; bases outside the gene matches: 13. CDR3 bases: TGCGCCAGCACCAGCGGCGGGAGTATTTATACCGGGGAGCTGTTTTTT. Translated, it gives CASTSGGSIYTGELFF.